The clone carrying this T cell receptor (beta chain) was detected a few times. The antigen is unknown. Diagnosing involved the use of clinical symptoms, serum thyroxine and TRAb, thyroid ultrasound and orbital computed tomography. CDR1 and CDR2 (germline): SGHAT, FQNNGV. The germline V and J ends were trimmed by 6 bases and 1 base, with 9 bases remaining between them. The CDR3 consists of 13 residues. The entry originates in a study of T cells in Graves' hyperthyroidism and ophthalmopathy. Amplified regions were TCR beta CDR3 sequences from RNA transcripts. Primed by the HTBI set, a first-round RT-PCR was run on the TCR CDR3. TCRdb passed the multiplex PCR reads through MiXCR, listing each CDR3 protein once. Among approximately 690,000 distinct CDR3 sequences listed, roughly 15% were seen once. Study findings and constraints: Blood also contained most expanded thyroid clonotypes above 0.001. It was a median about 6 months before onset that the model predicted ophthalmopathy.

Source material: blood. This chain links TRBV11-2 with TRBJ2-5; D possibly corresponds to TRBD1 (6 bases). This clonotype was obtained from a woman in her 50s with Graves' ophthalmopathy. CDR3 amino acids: CASRRTVQETQYF. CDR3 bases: TGTGCCAGCAGACGGACAGTCCAAGAGACCCAGTACTTC.